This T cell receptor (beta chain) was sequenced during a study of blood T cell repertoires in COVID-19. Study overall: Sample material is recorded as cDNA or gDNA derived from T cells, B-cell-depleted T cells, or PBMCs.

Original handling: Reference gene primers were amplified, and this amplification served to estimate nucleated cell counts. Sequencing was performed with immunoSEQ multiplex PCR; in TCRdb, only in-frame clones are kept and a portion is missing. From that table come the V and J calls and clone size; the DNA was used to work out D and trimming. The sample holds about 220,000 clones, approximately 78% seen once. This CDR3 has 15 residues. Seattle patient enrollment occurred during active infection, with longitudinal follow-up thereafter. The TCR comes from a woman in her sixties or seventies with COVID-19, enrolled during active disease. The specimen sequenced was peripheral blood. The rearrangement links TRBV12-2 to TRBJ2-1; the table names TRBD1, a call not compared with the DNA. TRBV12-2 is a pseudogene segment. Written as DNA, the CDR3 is TGTGCAAGTCGCTCTTGGACAGGTAAGTACAATGAGCAGTTCTTC. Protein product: CASRSWTGKYNEQFF.